The 22 T cell receptor beta chains below were found in one sample sequenced in a study of PD-1 blockade in classical Hodgkin lymphoma. Profiling relied on immunoSEQ multiplex PCR, and the TCRdb table lists in-frame clones only, not all of them. The top ten clones hold roughly 15% of a sample with more than 90,000 clones, roughly 79% of them seen once. Every patient relapsed after autologous stem cell transplantation, and brentuximab vedotin exposure varied. Sample: peripheral blood mononuclear cells (PBMCs), taken before the second cycle of nivolumab. The receptors originated from a human donor with classical Hodgkin lymphoma.

This clone came up a few times. The gene calls are TRBV7-9 and TRBJ1-2; D is undetermined. V was clipped by 3 bases and J by 0 bases, with 5 bases between them. CDR3 length equals 13 residues. Germline CDR1 and CDR2: SEHNR and FQNEAQ (reference sequence). The CDR3 sequence: CASSFEANYGYTF. CDR3 nucleotides: TGTGCCAGCAGCTTCGAAGCTAACTATGGCTACACCTTC.

The rearrangement joins TRBV5-6 to TRBJ2-1; a weak D match, TRBD2 (6 bases). Per germline, CDR1 SGHDT and CDR2 YYEEEE. V lost 7 bases, J lost 4 bases, and 9 bases lay in between. The CDR3 sequence is 12 residues long. CDR3 sequence (DNA): TGTGCCAGCCGTGGGGGGTACAATGAGCAGTTCTTC. This encodes CASRGGYNEQFF.

The gene calls are TRBV2 and TRBJ1-2, with TRBD1 matching 8 bases. Germline-derived CDR1 and CDR2 are SNHLY and FYNNEI. This CDR3 contains 14 residues. After removal of 3 bases from V and 3 bases from J, the junction contained 3 bases not matched to a gene. Here the CDR3 DNA reads TGTGCCAGCAGTGATCAGGGGGCTGACTATGGCTACACCTTC. It translates to CASSDQGADYGYTF.

The CDR3 bases are TGCGCCAGCAGCCAAGATTACCGGGCAGGCTTCACCGGGGAGCTGTTTTTT. It translates to CASSQDYRAGFTGELFF. V gene TRBV4-3 combines with J gene TRBJ2-2, with D unresolved. The V gene lost 0 bases and the J gene lost 4 bases, with 15 bases spanning the gap. CDR1 and CDR2 from the germline V gene are LGHNA and YSLEER. CDR3 length equals 17 residues.

This CDR3 reads CASRPAGGNYGYTF. The CDR3 DNA reads as TGTGCCAGCAGGCCTGCAGGGGGCAACTATGGCTACACCTTC. V is TRBV6-1 and J is TRBJ1-2; 8 bases line up with TRBD1. V was pared by 6 bases and J by 2 bases, with 5 bases of the junction left unmatched. Germline CDR1 reads MNHNS; CDR2 reads SASEGT. The CDR3 loop spans 14 amino acids.

The J gene is TRBJ2-5, the V gene TRBV7-2; no definite D call. This CDR3 region has 11 residues. CDR1 is SGHTA, CDR2 FQGNSA, per germline. Trimming took off 9 bases at V and 7 bases at J, with 12 bases between the two ends. The DNA of the CDR3 is TGTGCCAGTGGGGTTGCAGGGACCCAGTACTTC. Residues: CASGVAGTQYF.

V and J are TRBV25-1 and TRBJ1-2; 8 positions agree with TRBD1. Germline assignment: CDR1 MGHDK and CDR2 SYGVNS. Trimming at V came to 5 bases and at J to 4 bases, leaving 6 bases not matched to a gene. This CDR3 region has 14 residues. CDR3 protein: CASSLPGQAYGYTF. The CDR3 DNA reads as TGTGCCAGCAGTCTCCCGGGACAGGCCTATGGCTACACCTTC.

The V gene is TRBV11-3, the J gene TRBJ1-2; D uncertain. The germline gives CDR1 SGHNT, CDR2 YENEEA. The V end was cut by 1 base, the J end by 3 bases, with 3 bases between. This CDR3 is 12 amino acids long. CDR3: CASSLGDYGYTF. As DNA, the CDR3 is TGTGCCAGCAGCTTAGGGGACTATGGCTACACCTTC.

The chain carries TRBV5-1 and TRBJ1-4, with no clear D. This CDR3 is 16 amino acids long. Deletions cut 0 bases from V and 7 bases from J, with 16 bases between. Per germline, CDR1 SGHRS and CDR2 YFSETQ. CDR3 bases: TGCGCCAGCAGCTTGGAATTAGTAACATCGGGTGAAAAACTGTTTTTT. Translating it yields CASSLELVTSGEKLFF.

This chain connects TRBV6-6 to TRBJ2-5; 9 bases match TRBD2. In germline, CDR1 is MNHNY, CDR2 SVGAGI (reference sequence). The CDR3 length is 14 residues. Trimming removed 7 bases from V and 5 bases from J; junction bases left unmatched: 8. This CDR3 reads CASTVAGGEETQYF. CDR3 bases: TGTGCCAGCACGGTGGCGGGAGGGGAGGAGACCCAGTACTTC.

This chain joins TRBV10-3 and TRBJ2-3; 9 nucleotides align to TRBD2. This CDR3 region has 16 residues. V dropped 1 base and J dropped 4; count of bases not matched to a gene: 6. CDR1 and CDR2 (germline): ENHRY, SYGVKD. The CDR3 here is CAISEFSSGTADTQYF. As DNA, the CDR3 is TGTGCCATCAGTGAGTTTTCTAGCGGGACCGCAGATACGCAGTATTTT.

This chain connects TRBV25-1 to TRBJ2-2; the D gene is possibly TRBD1 (6 bases). Deletions cut 3 bases from V and 4 bases from J, with 15 bases between. In germline, CDR1 is MGHDK, CDR2 SYGVNS. The CDR3 extends over 16 amino acids. CDR3 in amino acids: CASSDHRALGTGELFF. CDR3 DNA: TGTGCCAGCAGTGACCACAGGGCGTTGGGCACCGGGGAGCTGTTTTTT.

The V gene is TRBV18, the J gene TRBJ1-2; perhaps TRBD1 as D (5 bases). V gave up 3 bases and J gave up 5 bases, with 13 bases separating them. Per germline, CDR1 KGHSH and CDR2 LQKENI. This CDR3 region has 14 residues. The DNA of the CDR3 is TGTGCCAGCTCACCGACCCAGGGTCAGTATGGCTACACCTTC. It is translated as CASSPTQGQYGYTF.

This chain joins TRBV14 and TRBJ1-1; a weak D match, TRBD1 (5 bases). The CDR3 has 14 amino acids. CDR1 and CDR2 (germline): SGHDN, FVKESK. Trimming removed 3 bases from V and 4 bases from J, with 12 bases in between. The CDR3: CASSHIQGGTEAFF. DNA for the CDR3: TGTGCCAGCAGCCACATTCAGGGTGGCACTGAAGCTTTCTTT.

This clone was seen a handful of times. The chain uses TRBV7-2 and TRBJ1-3; weak D call: TRBD1 (5 bases). Looked up from germline, CDR1 is SGHTA and CDR2 is FQGNSA. The V end lost 5 bases, the J end lost 0 bases, and 11 bases lay between the germline ends. This CDR3 is built from 15 residues. CDR3 nucleotides: TGTGCCAGCAGCAGAGTGGGGACCTCTGGAAACACCATATATTTT. Protein: CASSRVGTSGNTIYF.

Relative to its sample, this clone is medium-sized. V usage is TRBV4-1 and J usage is TRBJ1-5; no reliable D call. Germline CDR1 and CDR2: MGHRA and YSYEKL. Trimming removed 1 base at V and 3 bases at J, with 10 bases between. This CDR3 region has 15 residues. CDR3 loop: CASSQGLQTNQPQHF. The DNA for the CDR3 is TGCGCCAGCAGCCAAGGATTACAGACCAATCAGCCCCAGCATTTT.

This chain connects TRBV15 to TRBJ2-3, with 12 bases that match TRBD2. Germline V gives CDR1 LNHNV, CDR2 YYDKDF (reference sequence). This CDR3 is built from 14 residues. With 9 bases clipped from V and 5 bases from J, the junction kept 6 bases outside the gene matches. CDR3 coding DNA: TGTGCCACTCGGACTAGCGGGACGGAAGATACGCAGTATTTT. Protein sequence: CATRTSGTEDTQYF. Complete variable domain (other parts from reference TRBV15 and TRBJ2-3): DAMVIQNPRYQVTQFGKPVTLSCSQTLNHNVMYWYQQKSSQAPKLLFHYYDKDFNNEADTPDNFQSRRPNTSFCFLDIRSPGLGDTAMYLCATRTSGTEDTQYFGPGTRLTVL.

The chain links TRBV5-4 to TRBJ2-7; TRBD2 aligns across 11 bases. The CDR3 has 16 amino acids. V lost 5 bases and J lost 3; bases outside the gene matches: 10. Germline V gene lookup returns CDR1 SGHNT and CDR2 YYREEE (reference sequence). The CDR3 is CASRTTSGSSIYEQYF. CDR3 nucleotide sequence: TGTGCCAGCAGAACTACTAGCGGGAGTTCCATCTACGAGCAGTACTTC.

The chain combines TRBV28 with TRBJ2-1, with 14 bases identical to TRBD2. This CDR3 has 18 amino acids. After removal of 6 bases from V and 4 bases from J, the junction contained 11 bases not matched to a gene. CDR1 MDHEN and CDR2 SYDVKM come from the germline V gene. CDR3 residues: CASSPTSGRVRLYNEQFF. The DNA for the CDR3 is TGTGCCAGCAGCCCGACTAGCGGGAGGGTCCGCCTTTACAATGAGCAGTTCTTC. Full variable domain (rest looked up from reference TRBV28 and TRBJ2-1): DVKVTQSSRYLVKRTGEKVFLECVQDMDHENMFWYRQDPGLGLRLIYFSYDVKMKEKGDIPEGYSVSREKKERFSLILESASTNQTSMYLCASSPTSGRVRLYNEQFFGPGTRLTVL.

This rearrangement joins TRBV14 to TRBJ2-7; tentative D call: TRBD1 (6 bases). With 4 bases removed from V and 2 bases from J, the gap between germline ends came to 12 bases. This CDR3 is 14 amino acids long. Per the germline V gene, CDR1 is SGHDN and CDR2 is FVKESK. CDR3 DNA sequence: TGTGCCAGCAGCCCCTACAGGGTCCCCTACGAGCAGTACTTC. Translation gives CASSPYRVPYEQYF.

This clone was recorded a few times. V usage is TRBV30 and J usage is TRBJ2-1; 7 positions agree with TRBD1. V was pared by 4 bases and J by 8 bases, with 8 bases of the junction left unmatched. The CDR3 contains 13 residues. Germline-derived CDR1 and CDR2 are GTSNPN and SVGIG (reference sequence). CDR3 residues: CAWKRTGRDEQFF. CDR3 bases: TGTGCCTGGAAAAGGACAGGTCGCGATGAGCAGTTCTTC.

This clone appeared once. This chain joins TRBV7-8 and TRBJ2-3; 8 positions agree with TRBD1. The CDR3 runs 16 residues. Losses at the gene ends were 1 base for V and 0 bases for J; bases not matched to a gene: 3. CDR1 SGHVS and CDR2 FQNEAQ come from the germline V gene. The CDR3 loop reads CASSLGTGLSTDTQYF. For the CDR3, the DNA is TGTGCCAGCAGCTTAGGGACAGGGCTTAGCACAGATACGCAGTATTTT.